What follows are 24 T cell receptor beta chains derived from one specimen sequenced in a study of OX40 agonist ivuxolimab in advanced cancers. This table comes from immunoSEQ multiplex PCR, and its TCRdb copy is limited to in-frame clones, with some not included. The sample comprises some 80,000 clones, more than 70% of which are singletons, and 2% to 3% rests with the top ten. This specimen consisted of CD4+ or CD8+ T cells sorted from blood, obtained in a trial of the OX40 agonist ivuxolimab. These receptors came from an adult with an advanced solid tumor such as melanoma, head and neck, liver or kidney cancer.

The chain employs TRBV4-3 and TRBJ1-4; no definite D call. Trimming took off 4 bases at V and 8 bases at J, with 14 bases between the two ends. Looked up from germline, CDR1 is LGHNA and CDR2 is YSLEER. The CDR3 has 14 residues. The CDR3 spells CASSPRYVEEKLFF. CDR3 DNA sequence: TGCGCCAGCAGCCCTCGTTACGTAGAAGAAAAACTGTTTTTT.

This rearrangement joins TRBV19 to TRBJ1-1; TRBD1 is a possible D gene (5 bases). From germline, CDR1 is LNHDA and CDR2 SQIVND (reference sequence). Trimming removed 5 bases from V and 0 bases from J, with 13 bases in between. The CDR3 runs 15 residues. As DNA, the CDR3 is TGTGCCAGTAGTGTCCAGGGTACTCTGAACACTGAAGCTTTCTTT. Its translation: CASSVQGTLNTEAFF.

The gene calls are TRBV6-4 and TRBJ1-2, with D uncertain. The CDR3 has 17 residues. Germline V lookup: CDR1 MRHNA, CDR2 SNTAGT. Trimming removed 2 bases at V and 1 base at J, with 17 bases between. The CDR3 nucleotides read TGTGCCAGCAGTGACGAGTCGAGGACGGTAAGTAACTATGGCTACACCTTC. It encodes CASSDESRTVSNYGYTF.

The chain recombines TRBV15 with TRBJ2-1; D possibly corresponds to TRBD1 (6 bases). Trimming cost V 1 base and J 7 bases, with 14 bases left between them. The CDR3 is made up of 15 amino acids. Germline assignment: CDR1 LNHNV and CDR2 YYDKDF (reference sequence). CDR3 loop: CATSRAYSTGNEQFF. The CDR3 nucleotides are TGTGCCACCAGCAGAGCGTATTCAACAGGGAATGAGCAGTTCTTC.

V is TRBV5-1 and J is TRBJ2-3; TRBD2 matches at 8 bases. V lost 0 bases to trimming and J lost 4 bases; unmatched junction nucleotides: 10. The CDR3 is made up of 17 amino acids. Germline V CDR1 and CDR2: SGHRS, YFSETQ. CDR3 DNA: TGCGCCAGCAGCTTGGGGACTCTTGCGGGGGGCGCAGATACGCAGTATTTT. Translation: CASSLGTLAGGADTQYF.

The chain employs TRBV7-3 and TRBJ1-1; maybe TRBD1 (5 bases). The ends were cut back, 5 bases at V and 4 bases at J, with 14 bases in the middle. Looked up from germline, CDR1 is SGHTA and CDR2 is FQGTGA. The CDR3 extends over 14 amino acids. The CDR3 is CASSPNRGGTEAFF. In DNA form, the CDR3 reads TGTGCCAGCAGCCCCAATCGGGGGGGCACTGAAGCTTTCTTT.

This chain links TRBV5-5 with TRBJ2-3; D possibly corresponds to TRBD2 (7 bases). The CDR3 runs to 15 residues. Trimming removed 2 bases from V and 7 bases from J, with 17 bases in between. Germline V CDR1 and CDR2: SGHKS, YYEKEE (reference sequence). In nucleotides, the CDR3 is TGTGCCAGCAGCTTTCGGGGGGACAACGGGAATACGCAGTATTTT. Residues: CASSFRGDNGNTQYF. Complete variable domain (other parts from reference TRBV5-5 and TRBJ2-3): DAGVTQSPTHLIKTRGQQVTLRCSPISGHKSVSWYQQVLGQGPQFIFQYYEKEERGRGNFPDRFSARQFPNYSSELNVNALLLGDSALYLCASSFRGDNGNTQYFGPGTRLTVL.

This clone came up once. This rearrangement joins TRBV7-9 to TRBJ2-7, with 9 bases aligning to TRBD1. This CDR3 region has 16 residues. CDR1 is SEHNR, CDR2 FQNEAQ, per germline (reference sequence). The ends lost 3 bases at V and 5 bases at J; junction bases unmatched: 11. The CDR3 DNA follows: TGTGCCAGCAGCTTGGAGCCGGGACAGGGTAAGCACGAGCAGTACTTC. This codes for CASSLEPGQGKHEQYF.

Only one count was recorded for this clone. The chain uses TRBV2 and TRBJ1-5; D unclear. The CDR3 contains 15 residues. Trimming took off 4 bases at V and 1 base at J, with 11 bases between the two ends. The germline gives CDR1 SNHLY, CDR2 FYNNEI. The CDR3 DNA sequence: TGTGCCAGCAGTGTGGAAGGGCAGAGCAATCAGCCCCAGCATTTT. Protein product: CASSVEGQSNQPQHF. The variable domain in full, completed from reference TRBV2 and TRBJ1-5, reads EPEVTQTPSHQVTQMGQEVILRCVPISNHLYFYWYRQILGQKVEFLVSFYNNEISEKSEIFDDQFSVERPDGSNFTLKIRSTKLEDSAMYFCASSVEGQSNQPQHFGDGTRLSIL.

In this sample, this clone turned up once. V and J are TRBV30 and TRBJ2-5; TRBD2 might be the D (6 bases). The CDR3 totals 12 residues. Germline loops: CDR1 GTSNPN, CDR2 SVGIG (reference sequence). V dropped 2 bases and J dropped 6 bases, with 10 bases sitting between them. This CDR3 is CAWSLEGKTQYF. The CDR3 coding sequence is TGTGCCTGGAGTTTGGAGGGAAAGACCCAGTACTTC.

The V and J genes are TRBV30 and TRBJ2-3; D is tentatively TRBD1 or TRBD2 (5 bases each). V dropped 8 bases and J dropped 2 bases, with 14 bases sitting between them. The CDR3 runs to 13 residues. Germline CDR1 is GTSNPN and CDR2 is SVGIG (reference sequence). The CDR3 region has the DNA TGTGCCAGAGGGGTAGGGCTCACAGATACGCAGTATTTT. It yields the protein CARGVGLTDTQYF.

The rearrangement joins TRBV4-2 to TRBJ2-5; TRBD2 matches at 10 bases. The CDR3 is made up of 17 amino acids. Per the germline V gene, CDR1 is LGHNA and CDR2 is YNFKEQ. The trim removed 0 bases at V and 4 bases at J, leaving 8 bases unmatched. The CDR3 sequence is CASSQERSGGAGETQYF. The DNA for the CDR3 is TGTGCCAGCAGCCAAGAACGGAGCGGGGGGGCAGGAGAGACCCAGTACTTC.

The chain links TRBV7-2 to TRBJ2-3; D gene unclear. Germline V gives CDR1 SGHTA, CDR2 FQGNSA. The CDR3 sequence is 11 residues long. Trimming stripped 5 bases from V and 10 bases from J, with 10 bases between. DNA for the CDR3: TGTGCCAGCAGCCGTACCTGGGCGCAGTATTTT. Translation: CASSRTWAQYF. Full variable domain (remainder filled in from reference TRBV7-2 and TRBJ2-3): GAGVSQSPSNKVTEKGKDVELRCDPISGHTALYWYRQSLGQGLEFLIYFQGNSAPDKSGLPSDRFSAERTGGSVSTLTIQRTQQEDSAVYLCASSRTWAQYFGPGTRLTVL.

The genes are TRBV29-1 and TRBJ1-2; D not resolved. Germline CDR1 and CDR2: SQVTM and ANQGSEA. V lost 0 bases, J lost 11 bases, and 4 bases lay in between. The length of the CDR3 is 9 residues. CDR3 sequence: CSVEDRYTF. DNA for the CDR3: TGCAGCGTTGAAGATCGATACACCTTC.

The rearrangement joins TRBV15 to TRBJ2-7; 8 nucleotides align to TRBD1. V shed 2 bases and J 4 bases; nucleotides not matched to a gene: 10. CDR3 length equals 16 residues. CDR1 and CDR2 (germline): LNHNV, YYDKDF (reference sequence). The CDR3 here is CATSRSERDRRYEQYF. CDR3 bases: TGTGCCACCAGCAGATCGGAACGGGACAGGAGGTACGAGCAGTACTTC. The whole variable domain, remainder taken from reference TRBV15 and TRBJ2-7, is DAMVIQNPRYQVTQFGKPVTLSCSQTLNHNVMYWYQQKSSQAPKLLFHYYDKDFNNEADTPDNFQSRRPNTSFCFLDIRSPGLGDTAMYLCATSRSERDRRYEQYFGPGTRLTVT.

The J gene is TRBJ2-5, the V gene TRBV2; 11 bases fit TRBD1. V lost 8 bases to trimming and J lost 1 base; unmatched junction nucleotides: 6. CDR1 SNHLY and CDR2 FYNNEI come from the germline V gene. This CDR3 has 15 residues. This CDR3 is CASGTGGGGQETQYF. CDR3 nucleotides: TGTGCCAGCGGGACAGGGGGTGGAGGCCAAGAGACCCAGTACTTC.

The CDR3 DNA follows: TGTGCCAGCACTAGCGGGGGGACTAGGAGCTCCTACAATGAGCAGTTCTTC. Translation: CASTSGGTRSSYNEQFF. The rearrangement uses TRBV28 and TRBJ2-1; 11 positions match TRBD2. The CDR3 length is 17 residues. The germline gives CDR1 MDHEN, CDR2 SYDVKM. V shed 7 bases, J shed 0 bases, and the junction held 8 bases outside the gene matches.

The gene calls are TRBV5-1 and TRBJ2-7; tentative D call: TRBD2 (5 bases). Looked up from germline, CDR1 is SGHRS and CDR2 is YFSETQ. V shed 2 bases and J shed 6 bases, with 15 bases lying between them. The CDR3 covers 14 residues. The CDR3 spells CASSFLKGEGEQYF. CDR3 DNA sequence: TGCGCCAGCAGCTTCTTAAAGGGAGAAGGCGAGCAGTACTTC.

This chain uses TRBV5-6 with TRBJ2-7; 11 bases agree with TRBD2. V shed 4 bases, J shed 0 bases, and the junction held 6 bases outside the gene matches. CDR3 size: 16 residues. Germline lookup yields CDR1 SGHDT and CDR2 YYEEEE. The CDR3 spells CASSPGTSGNSYEQYF. Written as DNA, the CDR3 is TGTGCCAGCAGCCCCGGGACTAGCGGTAACTCCTACGAGCAGTACTTC.

This chain connects TRBV7-2 to TRBJ1-1; D not certain. Trimming pared 5 bases from V and 2 bases from J, leaving 15 bases between. The germline gives CDR1 SGHTA, CDR2 FQGNSA. The CDR3 has 15 amino acids. CDR3 in amino acids: CASSPQQRQNTEAFF. In DNA, the CDR3 is TGTGCCAGCAGCCCCCAACAGAGGCAAAACACTGAAGCTTTCTTT.

This chain uses TRBV2 with TRBJ1-2, with a possible D match to TRBD1 (5 bases). The CDR3 totals 16 residues. Trimming removed 3 bases from V and 0 bases from J, with 14 bases in between. From germline, CDR1 is SNHLY and CDR2 FYNNEI. As DNA, the CDR3 is TGTGCCAGCAGTGATCCGTTACAGGCAACTAACTATGGCTACACCTTC. Translation: CASSDPLQATNYGYTF.

V is TRBV9 and J is TRBJ2-5; no firm D call. V shed 6 bases and J shed 2 bases, with 11 bases lying between them. The germline V gene encodes CDR1 SGDLS and CDR2 YYNGEE. This CDR3 comprises 13 residues. CDR3 region: CASTRTEQETQYF. The CDR3 DNA sequence: TGTGCCAGCACCCGGACGGAGCAAGAGACCCAGTACTTC.

This chain joins TRBV2 and TRBJ1-1; no firm D call. V was clipped by 6 bases and J by 6 bases, with 20 bases between them. The CDR3 is 15 residues long. Germline CDR1 reads SNHLY; CDR2 reads FYNNEI. The CDR3 nucleotides are TGTGCCAGCAGCGCTAACCTGGGAACTTTATCTGAAGCTTTCTTT. It yields the protein CASSANLGTLSEAFF. Full variable domain (missing parts from reference TRBV2 and TRBJ1-1): EPEVTQTPSHQVTQMGQEVILRCVPISNHLYFYWYRQILGQKVEFLVSFYNNEISEKSEIFDDQFSVERPDGSNFTLKIRSTKLEDSAMYFCASSANLGTLSEAFFGQGTRLTVV.

The gene calls are TRBV2 and TRBJ2-1, with D maybe TRBD2 (6 bases). The CDR3 sequence is 15 residues long. Germline lookup yields CDR1 SNHLY and CDR2 FYNNEI. The germline V and J ends were trimmed by 10 bases and 4 bases, with 20 bases remaining between them. This CDR3 is CATRSGAKGYNEQFF. The CDR3 nucleotides are TGTGCCACTCGGTCGGGAGCCAAGGGGTACAATGAGCAGTTCTTC.